Each of the 7 T cell receptor beta chains below was sequenced from the same sample in a study of cytomegalovirus exposure and HLA in healthy donors. Primers for the PCR totalled 60 Vbeta and 13 Jbeta. TCRdb keeps only in-frame clones here, not all; method: immunoSEQ multiplex PCR. The repertoire includes roughly 98,000 clones, around 79% of them detected once, and approximately 3.2% sits in the top ten. The sample taken for sequencing was PBMCs. Receptor source: a female donor in good health and CMV-seropositive.

There are a few counts of this clone. The gene calls are TRBV5-1 and TRBJ1-2; D remains unclear. Germline assignment: CDR1 SGHRS and CDR2 YFSETQ. V lost 1 base, J lost 2 bases, and 6 bases lay in between. This CDR3 spans 13 amino acids. In nucleotides, the CDR3 is TGCGCCAGCAGCTTGTCCCAGAACTATGGCTACACCTTC. As protein: CASSLSQNYGYTF. Full variable domain (missing parts from reference TRBV5-1 and TRBJ1-2): KAGVTQTPRYLIKTRGQQVTLSCSPISGHRSVSWYQQTPGQGLQFLFEYFSETQRNKGNFPGRFSGRQFSNSRSEMNVSTLELGDSALYLCASSLSQNYGYTFGSGTRLTVV.

The genes are TRBV28 and TRBJ2-1, with 9 bases matching TRBD2. The CDR3 is made up of 15 amino acids. Germline-derived CDR1 and CDR2 are MDHEN and SYDVKM. J was trimmed by 3 bases and V by 2 bases; bases with no gene match: 2. The CDR3 region is CASSLAGGVYNEQFF. In DNA, the CDR3 is TGTGCCAGCAGTTTAGCGGGAGGGGTCTACAATGAGCAGTTCTTC. The variable domain in full, with the rest retrieved from reference TRBV28 and TRBJ2-1, is DVKVTQSSRYLVKRTGEKVFLECVQDMDHENMFWYRQDPGLGLRLIYFSYDVKMKEKGDIPEGYSVSREKKERFSLILESASTNQTSMYLCASSLAGGVYNEQFFGPGTRLTVL.

The table lists this clone with a few counts. The rearrangement links TRBV7-6 to TRBJ1-3; D uncertain. Germline V gene sequence: CDR1 SGHVS, CDR2 FNYEAQ. CDR3 length equals 16 residues. The ends were cut back, 4 bases at V and 0 bases at J, with 13 bases in the middle. CDR3 sequence reads: CASSSGLRASGNTIYF. CDR3 sequence (DNA): TGTGCCAGCAGCTCCGGACTCCGGGCCTCTGGAAACACCATATATTTT.

This clone was observed a single time. The chain has TRBV29-1 and TRBJ1-2, with D perhaps matching TRBD1 (6 bases). CDR3 length equals 12 residues. Germline-derived CDR1 and CDR2 are SQVTM and ANQGSEA. Trimming pared 4 bases from V and 2 bases from J, leaving 8 bases between. The DNA for the CDR3 is TGCAGCGTTGCTGGGGGCAACTATGGCTACACCTTC. Its protein is CSVAGGNYGYTF.

The V gene is TRBV19, the J gene TRBJ2-7; tentative D call: TRBD2 (6 bases). The CDR3 has 13 residues. V was cut by 4 bases and J by 3 bases, with 10 bases left in between. The germline V gene encodes CDR1 LNHDA and CDR2 SQIVND (reference sequence). The CDR3 is CASSSKGGYEQYF. The DNA for the CDR3 is TGTGCCAGTAGTAGTAAGGGAGGCTACGAGCAGTACTTC.

This sequence joins TRBV29-1 and TRBJ2-1; 7 bases align to TRBD2. Germline loops: CDR1 SQVTM, CDR2 ANQGSEA. The CDR3 has 13 residues. The ends lost 6 bases at V and 8 bases at J; junction bases unmatched: 10. The CDR3 loop reads CSVYRGSGYEQFF. CDR3 bases: TGCAGCGTATATCGCGGGAGTGGGTATGAGCAGTTCTTC.

The V and J genes are TRBV19 and TRBJ1-1; D gene ambiguous. The CDR3 is 11 amino acids. Germline V gene data show CDR1 as LNHDA and CDR2 as SQIVND (reference sequence). V gave up 5 bases and J gave up 8 bases, with 9 bases separating them. CDR3 coding DNA: TGTGCCAGTAGTCAAGCGACCGAAGCTTTCTTT. It translates to CASSQATEAFF.